This T cell receptor beta chain stems from a study of cytotoxic CD8 clonotypes in ibrutinib-treated CLL. Study as a whole: Among the patients, over 9 presented as relapsed/refractory and about 16 as treatment-naive; 17 to 18 showed unmutated IGHV.

A remark on this clone: Its target is unknown.

Trimming removed 5 bases from V and 4 bases from J, with 23 bases in between. The CDR3 has 18 residues. CDR1 and CDR2 (germline): SEHNR, FQNEAQ (reference sequence). Notes on the study in general: Stable or contracted on treatment, public clonotypes were also uncommon. At the start, clonality exceeded age-matched healthy donors and followed circulating CD8+ T-cell counts.

Depth targeted 1 in 200,000 to 1 in 1 million T cells, averaging around 9.5x coverage per clonotype. TCRdb's copy holds only in-frame clones and misses some; the assay was immunoSEQ multiplex PCR. The sample gives approximately 150,000 clones, about 88% of which show up once; 3% is in the top ten. This chain connects TRBV7-9 to TRBJ1-4; unclear D gene. Source: PBMCs, taken at disease progression, from a patient treated with ibrutinib. This TCR was sampled from a human donor with chronic lymphocytic leukemia. CDR3 loop: CASSTSGLRPSGNEKLFF. The CDR3 DNA reads as TGTGCCAGCAGCACATCCGGGCTTCGACCTTCGGGTAATGAAAAACTGTTTTTT.